The 13 T cell receptor beta chains below were found in one sample sequenced in a study of control samples from healthy donors and cancer patients. The data were produced by immunoSEQ multiplex PCR, yet TCRdb's version contains in-frame clones alone and is incomplete. The repertoire includes about 150,000 clones, about 94% of them detected once, and 5% to 6.5% sits in the top ten. The sample comprised blood. All receptors derive from a man aged 40-49 years in good health.

This chain connects TRBV28 to TRBJ1-2; D not certain. This CDR3 spans 11 amino acids. The V gene lost 6 bases and the J gene lost 2 bases, with 4 bases spanning the gap. Per the germline V gene, CDR1 is MDHEN and CDR2 is SYDVKM. CDR3 nucleotides: TGTGCCAGCAGGGGGAACTATGGCTACACCTTC. Its translation: CASRGNYGYTF.

V gene TRBV25-1 combines with J gene TRBJ1-1; a weak D match, TRBD1 (5 bases). The CDR3 is made up of 15 amino acids. From germline, CDR1 is MGHDK and CDR2 SYGVNS. V lost 1 base, J lost 0 bases, and 9 bases lay in between. Here the CDR3 reads CASSELGTLNTEAFF. In DNA, the CDR3 is TGTGCCAGCAGTGAATTGGGGACCCTGAACACTGAAGCTTTCTTT. The full variable domain, in which reference TRBV25-1 and TRBJ1-1 provide the parts outside the CDR3, is EADIYQTPRYLVIGTGKKITLECSQTMGHDKMYWYQQDPGMELHLIHYSYGVNSTEKGDLSSESTVSRIRTEHFPLTLESARPSHTSQYLCASSELGTLNTEAFFGQGTRLTVV.

This chain joins TRBV28 and TRBJ1-3; D uncertain. Germline CDR1 reads MDHEN; CDR2 reads SYDVKM. The CDR3 runs 15 residues. V was cut by 5 bases and J by 3 bases, with 14 bases left in between. The CDR3 nucleotides are TGTGCCAGCAGTCGGGCCGGGATTGATGGAAACACCATATATTTT. Translating it yields CASSRAGIDGNTIYF.

This clone has a single count. The chain links TRBV2 to TRBJ1-1, with 10 bases identical to TRBD1. This CDR3 has 17 amino acids. Germline lookup yields CDR1 SNHLY and CDR2 FYNNEI. V lost 5 bases, J lost 1 base, and 10 bases stayed unmatched. This CDR3 is CASSMGGQGDWNTEAFF. The CDR3 DNA is TGTGCCAGCAGTATGGGAGGACAGGGGGATTGGAACACTGAAGCTTTCTTT. The full variable domain, completed using reference TRBV2 and TRBJ1-1, is EPEVTQTPSHQVTQMGQEVILRCVPISNHLYFYWYRQILGQKVEFLVSFYNNEISEKSEIFDDQFSVERPDGSNFTLKIRSTKLEDSAMYFCASSMGGQGDWNTEAFFGQGTRLTVV.

V and J are TRBV5-1 and TRBJ1-1; D perhaps matches TRBD1 (5 bases). V gave up 7 bases and J gave up 3 bases, with 10 bases separating them. CDR1 is SGHRS and CDR2 is YFSETQ in the germline V gene. The CDR3 is made up of 12 amino acids. This CDR3 is CASQEGYTEAFF. The CDR3 coding sequence is TGCGCCAGCCAGGAGGGGTACACTGAAGCTTTCTTT.

J is TRBJ1-2 and V is TRBV5-1, with D tentatively TRBD1 (6 bases). V shed 4 bases and J shed 5 bases, with 9 bases lying between them. The CDR3 runs to 12 residues. Germline CDR1 and CDR2: SGHRS and YFSETQ. The CDR3 DNA reads TGCGCCAGCAGCCCCACAGGGTATGGCTACACCTTC. It is translated as CASSPTGYGYTF.

The chain employs TRBV11-2 and TRBJ1-2; 7 bases are a match to TRBD1. V was clipped by 6 bases and J by 6 bases; unmatched bases: 4. The CDR3 is 12 amino acids. Germline CDR1 SGHAT, CDR2 FQNNGV. This CDR3 reads CASSRQGDGYTF. In DNA form, the CDR3 reads TGTGCCAGCAGTAGGCAGGGGGATGGCTACACCTTC.

V gene TRBV5-1 combines with J gene TRBJ2-2, with unresolved D. The V end lost 3 bases, the J end lost 3 bases, and 9 bases lay between the germline ends. The germline V gene has CDR1 SGHRS and CDR2 YFSETQ. The CDR3 sequence is 14 residues long. CDR3 region: CASSWGGDTGELFF. CDR3 DNA: TGCGCCAGCAGCTGGGGTGGGGACACCGGGGAGCTGTTTTTT.

This sequence joins TRBV7-8 and TRBJ2-6; D remains ambiguous. The V gene lost 4 bases and the J gene lost 0 bases, with 7 bases spanning the gap. Germline assignment: CDR1 SGHVS and CDR2 FQNEAQ. CDR3 length: 15 residues. The CDR3 protein is CASSSTDSGANVLTF. As DNA, the CDR3 is TGTGCCAGCAGCTCGACTGACTCTGGGGCCAACGTCCTGACTTTC.

This clone was picked up a small number of times. The chain has TRBV12-5 and TRBJ2-7; 8 bases line up with TRBD2. CDR3 size: 17 residues. Germline CDR1 reads LGHNT; CDR2 reads FRNRAP. The trim removed 2 bases at V and 3 bases at J, leaving 12 bases unmatched. This chain's CDR3 is CASGLTPGTRVFYEQYF. CDR3 nucleotides: TGTGCTAGTGGTTTGACCCCCGGGACTAGAGTTTTCTACGAGCAGTACTTC.

The chain links TRBV27 to TRBJ1-5; D ambiguous. V lost 5 bases and J lost 2, with 16 bases in between. Looked up from germline, CDR1 is MNHEY and CDR2 is SMNVEV (reference sequence). The CDR3 loop spans 16 amino acids. The CDR3 region is CASSHLWTPGNQPQHF. In DNA, the CDR3 is TGTGCCAGCAGTCACCTCTGGACGCCGGGCAATCAGCCCCAGCATTTT.

The genes are TRBV3-1 (or the pseudogene TRBV3-2) and TRBJ2-7; D may correspond to TRBD1 or TRBD2 (6 bases each). CDR3 length: 15 amino acids. Germline-derived CDR1 and CDR2 are LGHDT and YNNKEL (reference sequence). V was pared by 1 base and J by 9 bases, with 19 bases between. CDR3 in DNA: TGTGCCAGCAGCCAAGGCAATTGGGGGGCGCGGGGGCAGTACTTC. Translation: CASSQGNWGARGQYF.

The chain combines TRBV9 with TRBJ1-3; 12 bases agree with TRBD1. Germline trimming cut 3 bases from V and 3 bases from J; bases unmatched to any gene: 7. CDR1 SGDLS and CDR2 YYNGEE come from the germline V gene. This CDR3 contains 17 residues. CDR3 nucleotides: TGTGCCAGCAGCGCTCCGGGACAGGGGGCGTTTGGAAACACCATATATTTT. Translation: CASSAPGQGAFGNTIYF.